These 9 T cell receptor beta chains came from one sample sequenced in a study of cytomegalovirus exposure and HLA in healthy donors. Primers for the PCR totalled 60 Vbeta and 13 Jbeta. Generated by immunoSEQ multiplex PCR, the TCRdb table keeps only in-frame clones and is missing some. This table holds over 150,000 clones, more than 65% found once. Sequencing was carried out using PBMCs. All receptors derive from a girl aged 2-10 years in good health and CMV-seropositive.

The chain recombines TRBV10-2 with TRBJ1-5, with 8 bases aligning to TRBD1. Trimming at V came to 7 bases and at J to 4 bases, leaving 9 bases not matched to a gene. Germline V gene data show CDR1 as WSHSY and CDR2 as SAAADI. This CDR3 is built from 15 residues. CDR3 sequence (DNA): TGCGCCAGCAACCCCGGACAGGGTCGAAATCAGCCCCAGCATTTT. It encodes CASNPGQGRNQPQHF.

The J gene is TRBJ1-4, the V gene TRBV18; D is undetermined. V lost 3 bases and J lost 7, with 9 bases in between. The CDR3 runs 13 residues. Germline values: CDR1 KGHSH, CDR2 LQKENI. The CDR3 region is CASSPGSGEKLFF. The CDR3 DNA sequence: TGTGCCAGCTCACCCGGGTCTGGTGAAAAACTGTTTTTT. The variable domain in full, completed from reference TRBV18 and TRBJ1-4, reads NAGVMQNPRHLVRRRGQEARLRCSPMKGHSHVYWYRQLPEEGLKFMVYLQKENIIDESGMPKERFSAEFPKEGPSILRIQQVVRGDSAAYFCASSPGSGEKLFFGSGTQLSVL.

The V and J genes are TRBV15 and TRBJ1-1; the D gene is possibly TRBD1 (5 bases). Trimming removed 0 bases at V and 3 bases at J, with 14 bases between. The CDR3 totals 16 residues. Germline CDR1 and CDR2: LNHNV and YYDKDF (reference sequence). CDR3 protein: CATSREGVGPHTEAFF. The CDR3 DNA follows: TGTGCCACCAGCAGAGAAGGGGTTGGGCCGCACACTGAAGCTTTCTTT. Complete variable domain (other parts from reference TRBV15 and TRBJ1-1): DAMVIQNPRYQVTQFGKPVTLSCSQTLNHNVMYWYQQKSSQAPKLLFHYYDKDFNNEADTPDNFQSRRPNTSFCFLDIRSPGLGDTAMYLCATSREGVGPHTEAFFGQGTRLTVV.

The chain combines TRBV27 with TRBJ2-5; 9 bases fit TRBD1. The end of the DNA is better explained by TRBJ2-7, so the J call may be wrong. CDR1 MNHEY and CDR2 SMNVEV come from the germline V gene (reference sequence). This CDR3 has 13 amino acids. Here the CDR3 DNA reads TGTGCCAGCAGTCGGGACAGGGACGACGAGCAGTACTTC. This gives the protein CASSRDRDDEQYF.

In DNA form, the CDR3 reads TGCGCCAGCAGCTGGACTAGCGCAGAATTCCAGTACTTC. It specifies CASSWTSAEFQYF. V is TRBV5-1 and J is TRBJ2-5; the match to TRBD2 covers 9 bases. V was clipped by 3 bases and J by 10 bases; unmatched bases: 7. The CDR3 consists of 13 residues. Looked up from germline, CDR1 is SGHRS and CDR2 is YFSETQ. Full variable domain (missing parts from reference TRBV5-1 and TRBJ2-5): KAGVTQTPRYLIKTRGQQVTLSCSPISGHRSVSWYQQTPGQGLQFLFEYFSETQRNKGNFPGRFSGRQFSNSRSEMNVSTLELGDSALYLCASSWTSAEFQYFGPGTRLLVL.

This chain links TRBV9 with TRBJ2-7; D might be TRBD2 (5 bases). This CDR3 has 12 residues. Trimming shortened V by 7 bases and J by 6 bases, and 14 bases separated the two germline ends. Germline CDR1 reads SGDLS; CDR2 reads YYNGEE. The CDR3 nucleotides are TGTGCCAGCGGAGATCGGGATGGCGAGCAGTACTTC. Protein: CASGDRDGEQYF.

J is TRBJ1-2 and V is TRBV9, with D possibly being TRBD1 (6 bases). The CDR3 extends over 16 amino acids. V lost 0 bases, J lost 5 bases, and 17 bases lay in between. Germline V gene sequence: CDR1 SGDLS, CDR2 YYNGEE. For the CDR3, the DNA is TGTGCCAGCAGCGTAGACCCTCGGACAGACATGTATGGCTACACCTTC. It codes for CASSVDPRTDMYGYTF. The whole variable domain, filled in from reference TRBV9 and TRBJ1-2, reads DSGVTQTPKHLITATGQRVTLRCSPRSGDLSVYWYQQSLDQGLQFLIQYYNGEERAKGNILERFSAQQFPDLHSELNLSSLELGDSALYFCASSVDPRTDMYGYTFGSGTRLTVV.

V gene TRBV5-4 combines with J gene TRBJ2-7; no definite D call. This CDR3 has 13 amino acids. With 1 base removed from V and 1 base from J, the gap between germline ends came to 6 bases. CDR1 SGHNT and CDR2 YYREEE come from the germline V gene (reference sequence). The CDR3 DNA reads TGTGCCAGCAGCTTGACCGGGTCCTACGAGCAGTACTTC. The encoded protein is CASSLTGSYEQYF.

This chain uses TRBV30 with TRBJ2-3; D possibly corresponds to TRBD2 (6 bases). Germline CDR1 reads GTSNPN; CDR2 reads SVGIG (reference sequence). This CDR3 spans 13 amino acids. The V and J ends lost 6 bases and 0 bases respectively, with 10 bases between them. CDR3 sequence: CACGGDSTDTQYF. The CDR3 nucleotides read TGTGCCTGCGGGGGAGATAGCACAGATACGCAGTATTTT.